This entry is about one TCR beta chain. CDR3 length equals 16 residues. The germline CDR1 and CDR2 sequences are SGHVS and FNYEAQ. Trimming took off 1 base at V and 2 bases at J, with 12 bases between the two ends. These data originate in a study of blood T cell repertoires in COVID-19. Original methodology: By means of reference gene primer amplification, nucleated cell counts were estimated. Sequenced by immunoSEQ multiplex PCR; TCRdb stores in-frame clones only, minus some. D and trimming come from the DNA, and the V and J calls and clone size come from that table. The data contain some 290,000 clones, about 88% of them seen just once; the ten biggest clones take up about 11%. Patients from Seattle were sampled longitudinally, starting during active infection.

The chain couples TRBV7-6 to TRBJ2-1; weak D call: TRBD1 (8 bases). The specimen sequenced was peripheral blood. This TCR derives from a woman aged 25 to 45 with COVID-19, enrolled during active disease. Here the CDR3 reads CASSLGGGQAYNEQFF. In DNA, the CDR3 is TGTGCCAGCAGCTTAGGGGGGGGACAGGCCTACAATGAGCAGTTCTTC.